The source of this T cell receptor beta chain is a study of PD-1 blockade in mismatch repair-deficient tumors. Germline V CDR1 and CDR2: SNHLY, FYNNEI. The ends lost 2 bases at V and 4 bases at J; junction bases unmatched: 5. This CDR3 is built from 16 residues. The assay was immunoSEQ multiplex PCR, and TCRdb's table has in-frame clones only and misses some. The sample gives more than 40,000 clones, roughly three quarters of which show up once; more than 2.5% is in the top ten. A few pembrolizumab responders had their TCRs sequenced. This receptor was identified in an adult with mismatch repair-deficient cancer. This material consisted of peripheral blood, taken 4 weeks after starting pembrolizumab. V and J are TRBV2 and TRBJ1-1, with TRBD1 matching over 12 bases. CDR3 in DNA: TGTGCCAGCAGTGAAAGGGACAGGGGGCGTAGCACTGAAGCTTTCTTT. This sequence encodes CASSERDRGRSTEAFF.